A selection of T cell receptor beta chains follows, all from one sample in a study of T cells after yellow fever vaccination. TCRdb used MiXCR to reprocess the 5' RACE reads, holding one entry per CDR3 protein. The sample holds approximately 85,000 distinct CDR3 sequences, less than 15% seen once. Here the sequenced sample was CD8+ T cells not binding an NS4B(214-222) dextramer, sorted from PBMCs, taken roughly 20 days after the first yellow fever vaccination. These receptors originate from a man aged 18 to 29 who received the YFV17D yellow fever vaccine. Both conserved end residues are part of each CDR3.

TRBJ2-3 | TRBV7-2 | CASSRTSGGHFTDTQYF
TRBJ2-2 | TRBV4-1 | CASSQVPGQGTGELFF
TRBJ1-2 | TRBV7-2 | CATLLEGNYGYTF
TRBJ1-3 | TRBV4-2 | CASSPESASGNTIYF
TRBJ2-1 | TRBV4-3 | CASSQVGSGVYNEQFF
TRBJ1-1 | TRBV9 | CASSASPGTEAFF
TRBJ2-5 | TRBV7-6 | CASSPGGGGETQYF
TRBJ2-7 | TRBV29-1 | CSVEERGGNYEQYF
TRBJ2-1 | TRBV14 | CASSQVGVGNEQFF
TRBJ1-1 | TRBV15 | CATRLYPGTGETEAFF
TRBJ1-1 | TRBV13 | CASSPAGQGNTEAFF
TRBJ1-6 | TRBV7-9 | CASSLGGQGANNSPLHF
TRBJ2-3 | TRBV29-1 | CSVEGPGGKVPDTQYF
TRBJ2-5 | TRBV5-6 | CASSLPNVMQETQYF
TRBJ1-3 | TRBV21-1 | CASSKRGSISGNTIYF
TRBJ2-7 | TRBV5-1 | CASSPGQAAYEQYF
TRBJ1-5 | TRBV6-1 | CASSAGISFQPQHF
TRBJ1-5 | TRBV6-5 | CASSSAPQGRGNQPQHF
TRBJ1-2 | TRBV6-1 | CASSRQGALDGYTF
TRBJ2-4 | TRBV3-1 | CASSQIGFGIQYF
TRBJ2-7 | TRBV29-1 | CSVRTGGASREQYF
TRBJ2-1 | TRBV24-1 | CATSDSGTSNEQFF
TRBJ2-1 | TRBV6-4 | CASSKSGGAMDEQFF
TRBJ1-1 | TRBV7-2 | CASSRPTGRPEAFF
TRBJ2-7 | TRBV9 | CASSHPTGGGKIYEQYF
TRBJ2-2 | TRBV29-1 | CSVVDTGELFF
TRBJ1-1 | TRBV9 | CASSETGWNTEAFF
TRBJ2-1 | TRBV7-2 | CASSLSLHNEQFF
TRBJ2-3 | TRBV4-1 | CASSPYLQGAPDTQYF
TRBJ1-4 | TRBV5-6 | CASRVWGGEKLFF
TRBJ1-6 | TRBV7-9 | CASSLEGRYNSPLHF
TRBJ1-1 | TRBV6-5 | CASSWNPGTGKTEAFF
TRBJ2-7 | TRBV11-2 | CASSSDIGGYEQYF
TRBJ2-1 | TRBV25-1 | CASSGNRELINEQFF
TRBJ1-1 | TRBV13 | CASSWRIQGVSTEAFF
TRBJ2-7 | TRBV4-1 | CASSQDPSAYEQYF
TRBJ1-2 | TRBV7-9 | CASSLKGVLDLYGYTF
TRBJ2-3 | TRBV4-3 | CASSQDTPSGGQADTQYF
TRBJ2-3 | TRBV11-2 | CASSSGTSGFFTDTQYF
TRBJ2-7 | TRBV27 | CASSPNPGHRRYEQYF
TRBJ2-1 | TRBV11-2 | CASSFPSGLPLNEQFF
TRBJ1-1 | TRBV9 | CAGSVKGGVYNTEAFF
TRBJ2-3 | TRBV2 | CASSDPLAGALSTDTQYF
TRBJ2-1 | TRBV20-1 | CSARNLIAGPYNEQFF
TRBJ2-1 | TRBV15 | CATSSSQGANEQFF
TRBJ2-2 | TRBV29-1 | CSVSGTANTGELFF
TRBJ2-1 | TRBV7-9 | CASNPRLSSYNEQFF
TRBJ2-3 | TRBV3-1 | CASRPTSGAPLDTQYF
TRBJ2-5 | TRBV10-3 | CAISEYPDQETQYF
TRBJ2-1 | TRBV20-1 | CSASRTGKINEQFF
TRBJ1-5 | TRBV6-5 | CASSYSPGGPQHF
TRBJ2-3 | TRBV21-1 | CASSRGKGTDTQYF
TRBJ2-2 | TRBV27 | CASSPSGGYFGELFF
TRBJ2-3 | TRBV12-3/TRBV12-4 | CASWEARLGTDTQYF
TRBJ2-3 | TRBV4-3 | CASSQTLAGGATDTQYF
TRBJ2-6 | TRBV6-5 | CASSPPASGANVLTF
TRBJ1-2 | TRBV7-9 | CASSSAGVNYGYTF